These T cell receptor beta chains were read from a single sample in a study of OX40 agonist ivuxolimab in advanced cancers. Data came from immunoSEQ multiplex PCR; TCRdb stores just in-frame clones and leaves some out. The sample has about 33,000 clones; roughly 84% are singletons. The source was CD4+ or CD8+ T cells sorted from blood, collected in a trial of the OX40 agonist ivuxolimab. The receptor set was obtained from an adult with an advanced solid tumor such as melanoma, head and neck, liver or kidney cancer. CDR3s include the opening cysteine and the closing phenylalanine or tryptophan. A D gene is named only where the DNA matches it firmly. The listing skips clone size in some rows; elsewhere it reads once, few, many or a size class.

TRBD1,TRBV19,.,TRBJ2-7,TGTGCCAGTAACGCCGGGACAGGGTTCTACGAGCAGTACTTC,CASNAGTGFYEQYF
TRBD2,TRBV4-3,.,TRBJ2-3,TGCGCCAGCAGGTCGATAGCGGGGACCCTCACAGATACGCAGTATTTT,CASRSIAGTLTDTQYF
.,TRBV14,.,TRBJ2-6,TGTGCCAGCAGCCAAGAGGAGAGCCGTACCAGTGGGGCCAACGTCCTGACTTTC,CASSQEESRTSGANVLTF
.,TRBV27,.,TRBJ2-3,TGTGCCAGCAGTCCCCGGGGGGCGTCTAGCACAGATACGCAGTATTTT,CASSPRGASSTDTQYF
.,TRBV5-6,once,TRBJ1-1,TGTGCCAGCAGCTTGGGGACAGTCGAAGCTTTCTTT,CASSLGTVEAFF
.,TRBV6-1,.,TRBJ2-5,TGTGCCAGCAGCGCTCTTCAGGGATCCGGAGAGACCCAGTACTTC,CASSALQGSGETQYF
TRBD2,TRBV11-3,once,TRBJ2-4,TGTGCCAGCAGCTTAGTTCCTAGCGGGAGGATCCTCTTGGCCAAAAACATTCAGTACTTC,CASSLVPSGRILLAKNIQYF
.,TRBV7-9,few,TRBJ1-1,TGTGCCAGCAGCTTAGCGAGGATGGGGGGGACTGAAGCTTTCTTT,CASSLARMGGTEAFF
.,TRBV28,.,TRBJ2-3,TGTGCCAGCAGTCCAATAGCTGAGATGGGGGATACGCAGTATTTT,CASSPIAEMGDTQYF
TRBD2,TRBV29-1,.,TRBJ2-2,TGCAGCGTTGAAGAGGGAGGGAGGGGCACCGGGGAGCTGTTTTTT,CSVEEGGRGTGELFF
TRBD1,TRBV28,.,TRBJ1-5,TGTGCCAGCCAGGACAGGGCGGCTCAGCCCCAGCATTTT,CASQDRAAQPQHF
TRBD1,TRBV29-1,.,TRBJ2-5,TGCAGCGTTGAACCCCCGGGACAGGGGACCGAGACCCAGTACTTC,CSVEPPGQGTETQYF
.,TRBV7-6,.,TRBJ2-1,TGTGCCAGCAGCTTAGGTCCCGGGGAGTCGTCCTACAATGAGCAGTTCTTC,CASSLGPGESSYNEQFF
.,TRBV9,.,TRBJ1-2,TGTGCCAGCAGCGTAGCTGTCTGGGGCAGCTTTAAAAAGGATGGCTACACCTTC,CASSVAVWGSFKKDGYTF
TRBD2,TRBV4-1,.,TRBJ2-5,TGCGCCAGCAGCCAACCTAGCGGGGGGTTCCAAGAGACCCAGTACTTC,CASSQPSGGFQETQYF
.,TRBV6-1,.,TRBJ2-7,TGTGCCAGCAAAGCCTACGAGCAGTACTTC,CASKAYEQYF
.,TRBV27,.,TRBJ2-1,TGTGCCAGCCAACCCGGTAGCGGAGACTACAATGAGCAGTTCTTC,CASQPGSGDYNEQFF
.,TRBV11-2,.,TRBJ2-1,TGTGCCAGCAGCTTAGACCCCGGTCGCTGGGATGAGCAGTTCTTC,CASSLDPGRWDEQFF
TRBD1,TRBV7-3,.,TRBJ2-1,TGTGCCAGCAGCTTTACCGGGACAGTATACAATGAGCAGTTCTTC,CASSFTGTVYNEQFF
TRBD1,TRBV4-3,.,TRBJ1-4,TGCGCCAGCAGCCAAGATAACAGGGGGGAAAAACTGTTTTTT,CASSQDNRGEKLFF
.,TRBV28,.,TRBJ1-2,TGTGCCAGCAGCCAACTGACCGGGCCGGGGGGCTACACCTTC,CASSQLTGPGGYTF
.,TRBV6-6,.,TRBJ2-7,TGTGCCAGCAGCCCGGGACTTCGGGAGCAGTACTTC,CASSPGLREQYF
.,TRBV7-9,.,TRBJ1-2,TGTGCCAGCACGATCCCCGCAGCCAACTATGGCTACACCTTC,CASTIPAANYGYTF
.,TRBV29-1,.,TRBJ2-7,TGCAGCGTCGGGACTTTCTACGAGCAGTACTTC,CSVGTFYEQYF
.,TRBV27,once,TRBJ2-2,TGTGCCAGCAGTAGTCTGATGGGGGAGCTGTTTTTT,CASSSLMGELFF
TRBD2,TRBV5-4,once,TRBJ2-3,TGTGCCAGCAGCTCCCCCCGGGGACTAGCGGGAGGTGAGGCCACAGATACGCAGTATTTT,CASSSPRGLAGGEATDTQYF
.,TRBV7-9,.,TRBJ2-7,TGTGCCAGCAGCCCCCCCACAGGTTTCTACGAGCAGTACTTC,CASSPPTGFYEQYF
.,TRBV5-1,.,TRBJ2-1,TGCGCCAGCAGCTTTTTAAACTCCTACAATGAGCAGTTCTTC,CASSFLNSYNEQFF
.,TRBV5-5,many,TRBJ2-7,TGTGCCAGCAGCTTGGGGGCCTACTACGAGCAGTACTTC,CASSLGAYYEQYF
.,TRBV18,.,TRBJ2-2,TGTGCCAGCGTGGTGGTGGCGGAGAACACCGGGGAGCTGTTTTTT,CASVVVAENTGELFF
.,TRBV27,.,TRBJ2-3,TGTGCCAGCAGTTCGACAGTTCTTAGCACAGATACGCAGTATTTT,CASSSTVLSTDTQYF
TRBD2,TRBV9,few,TRBJ2-3,TGTGCCAGCAGCTTCAGCGGGGAGAATACGCAGTATTTT,CASSFSGENTQYF
.,TRBV27,.,TRBJ2-1,TGTGCCAGCAGGCCTCCCGGGTCGCCTCGGGGTGAGCAGTTCTTC,CASRPPGSPRGEQFF
TRBD2,TRBV29-1,.,TRBJ2-1,TGCAGCGTTGACCCTGGGGGGGGGTACAATGAGCAGTTCTTC,CSVDPGGGYNEQFF
.,TRBV11-2,once,TRBJ1-5,TGTGCCAGCAGCTCCTGGGGACAACCCAATCAGCCCCAGCATTTT,CASSSWGQPNQPQHF
.,TRBV7-9,.,TRBJ2-4,TGTGCCAGCAGCTTAGGGGCGGGACTAGCCAAAAACATTCAGTACTTC,CASSLGAGLAKNIQYF
TRBD2,TRBV6-5,.,TRBJ2-5,TGTGCCAGCAGTTACGCCCGACTAGCCCAAGAGCCCCAGTACTTC,CASSYARLAQEPQYF
.,TRBV28,.,TRBJ1-6,TGTGCCAGCAGGACAGCTACAGGGTCGGCTTCACCCCTCCACTTT,CASRTATGSASPLHF
TRBD1,TRBV4-1,medium-sized,TRBJ1-2,TGCGCCAGCAGCCCCGACAGGGGAGCCTATGGCTACACCTTC,CASSPDRGAYGYTF
TRBD2,TRBV5-1,.,TRBJ2-2,TGCGCCAGCAGCTTGTGGACTAGCGGGAGGGGTAACACCGGGGAGCTGTTTTTT,CASSLWTSGRGNTGELFF
TRBD1,TRBV18,.,TRBJ2-3,TGTGCCAGCTCACCGGGACAGGGGACAGATACGCAGTATTTT,CASSPGQGTDTQYF